Listed below are T cell receptor beta chains from one sample, sequenced in a study of shared clonotypes between healthy human individuals. Sequenced by immunoSEQ multiplex PCR; TCRdb stores in-frame clones only, minus some. Of about 2.4 million clones in the sample, 80% to 95% are singletons; the top ten hold more than 0.35%. The source material was naive CD4+ T cells from PBMCs. These TCRs come from a man younger than 35 in good health. Some clones in this sample may be carry-over from other donors' samples. CDR3s include the opening cysteine and the closing phenylalanine or tryptophan. D genes are given only for firm matches. Clone size is shown for a subset of rows, as once, few, many or a class of expanded clone.

clone_size	d_call	v_call	j_call	cdr3_length	cdr3_nt	cdr3_aa
NA	TRBD2	TRBV19	TRBJ2-3	16	TGTGCCAGTAGTAGAAAGCGGGAGGGTCGTCCAGATACGCAGTATTTT	CASSRKREGRPDTQYF
NA	TRBD2	TRBV5-4	TRBJ2-7	16	TGTGCCAGCAGCCCGGTACCCACCGTGGGGGGGTACGAGCAGTACTTC	CASSPVPTVGGYEQYF
NA	TRBD1	TRBV7-3	TRBJ2-3	16	TGTGCCAGCAGCTCTAGGGGCAGGGGGACCCCAGATACGCAGTATTTT	CASSSRGRGTPDTQYF
NA	TRBD2	TRBV2	TRBJ2-5	13	TGTGCCATCCTTTATAGCGGGTTAGGGACCCAGTACTTC	CAILYSGLGTQYF
NA	TRBD2	TRBV5-1	TRBJ2-1	16	TGCGCCAGCAGCTTGATACTAGCGGGGGGATACAATGAGCAGTTCTTC	CASSLILAGGYNEQFF
NA	NA	TRBV9	TRBJ2-7	15	TGTGCCAGCAGCATTCTCCCCGGCCTAGCCTACGAGCAGTACTTC	CASSILPGLAYEQYF
NA	TRBD2	TRBV7-2	TRBJ2-1	16	TGTGCCAGCAGCTTATCTAGCGGGTGGTCCTACAATGAGCAGTTCTTC	CASSLSSGWSYNEQFF
NA	TRBD1	TRBV7-2	TRBJ1-2	14	TGTGCCAGCAGCTTAGGAGGGACAGTTCCTGGCTACACCTTC	CASSLGGTVPGYTF
NA	TRBD2	TRBV5-6	TRBJ2-2	15	TGTGCCAGCAGCCCTCAACTAGCGGGAGCCGGGGAGCTGTTTTTT	CASSPQLAGAGELFF
NA	TRBD1	TRBV28	TRBJ1-5	15	TGTGCCAGCAGTTTAGGGTCAGGGGGTAATCAGCCCCAGCATTTT	CASSLGSGGNQPQHF
NA	NA	TRBV7-9	TRBJ1-1	14	TGTGCCAGCAGCCTAGGGGCGGGCGCACCCGAAGCTTTCTTT	CASSLGAGAPEAFF
NA	TRBD1	TRBV10-2	TRBJ2-2	16	TGCGCCAGCAGCGACCAAAGACAGGGGGTTGGGGGGGAGCTGTTTTTT	CASSDQRQGVGGELFF
once	NA	TRBV7-2	TRBJ1-2	14	TGTGCCAGCAGCTACCAGATCCAACAGGGTGGCTACACCTTC	CASSYQIQQGGYTF
NA	NA	TRBV7-9	TRBJ2-1	11	TGTGCCAGCAGTTTCGACAGCGAGCAGTTCTTC	CASSFDSEQFF
NA	NA	TRBV29-1	TRBJ1-2	12	TGCAGCGTTGAAGGGCCAGGGGATGGCTACACCTTC	CSVEGPGDGYTF
NA	TRBD1	TRBV29-1	TRBJ1-4	16	TGCAGCGCGAATCGTCCCGGGACAGGGGTCGAAGGAGAACTGTTTTTT	CSANRPGTGVEGELFF
NA	NA	TRBV7-9	TRBJ1-1	13	TGTGCCAGCCTTTATCTAGGGGACACTGAAGCTTTCTTT	CASLYLGDTEAFF
NA	NA	TRBV7-2	TRBJ1-4	14	TGTGCCAGCAGCTCCGAACCCTTCAATGAAAAACTGTTTTTT	CASSSEPFNEKLFF
once	NA	TRBV11-3	TRBJ2-3	15	TGTGCCAGCAGCTCCGGACGGGAGCCCACAGATACGCAGTATTTT	CASSSGREPTDTQYF
NA	NA	TRBV18	TRBJ1-4	14	TGTGCCAGCTCCCCAGGGTCGGGGAATGAAAAACTGTTTTTT	CASSPGSGNEKLFF
NA	NA	TRBV6-1	TRBJ1-4	13	TGTGCCAGCAGTGAGCGAACGCCTGAAAAACTGTTTTTT	CASSERTPEKLFF
NA	TRBD2	TRBV5-8	TRBJ2-2	19	TGTGCCAGCATGTATCCGGGTAGAAGCGGGAGGGGACGGACCGGGGAGCTGTTTTTT	CASMYPGRSGRGRTGELFF
NA	TRBD1	TRBV27	TRBJ1-2	14	TGTGCCAGCAGTTACGACAGGGGGCGCCGGGGCTACACCTTC	CASSYDRGRRGYTF
NA	NA	TRBV5-1	TRBJ2-1	14	TGCGCCAGCAGCTTACAGGTAAACTACAATGAGCAGTTCTTC	CASSLQVNYNEQFF
NA	NA	TRBV6-1	TRBJ2-2	13	TGTGCCAGCAGTGTACGGAGGTCCGGGGAGCTGTTTTTT	CASSVRRSGELFF
NA	TRBD1	TRBV5-4	TRBJ2-2	13	TGTGCCAGCAGGAACAGGGGGACCGGGGAGCTGTTTTTT	CASRNRGTGELFF
few	NA	TRBV6-5	TRBJ1-4	11	TGTGCCAGCAGGCAGAATGAAAAACTGTTTTTT	CASRQNEKLFF
once	NA	TRBV5-6	TRBJ2-5	15	TGTGCCAGCAGCTTGGGCGGGGCACCAGGGGAGACCCAGTACTTC	CASSLGGAPGETQYF
NA	NA	TRBV13	TRBJ1-5	16	TGTGCCAGCAGCTTACGGCGGGGGCGAGTCAATCAGCCCCAGCATTTT	CASSLRRGRVNQPQHF
NA	NA	TRBV6-5	TRBJ1-2	13	TGTGCCAGCAGTTACCAACAGAACTATGGCTACACCTTC	CASSYQQNYGYTF
NA	TRBD2	TRBV27	TRBJ2-1	15	TGTGCCAGCAGAACACCCCGGACGGGGGGTTACGAGCAGTTCTTC	CASRTPRTGGYEQFF
NA	NA	TRBV20-1	TRBJ2-5	10	TGCAGTGCAAATCAAGAGACCCAGTACTTC	CSANQETQYF
NA	NA	TRBV29-1	TRBJ2-5	11	TGCAGCGTTGAATCAGAAGAGACCCAGTACTTC	CSVESEETQYF
NA	NA	TRBV23-1	TRBJ2-2	15	TGCGCCAGCAGTCACCCTCGAAAGGTCACCGGGGAGCTGTTTTTT	CASSHPRKVTGELFF
NA	NA	TRBV30	TRBJ1-1	13	TGTGCCTGGAGTTCTGGACACAGGCCTGAAGCTTTCTTT	CAWSSGHRPEAFF
NA	NA	TRBV2	TRBJ1-1	15	TGTGCCAGCAGTGAACGGGACGGAATGAACACTGAAGCTTTCTTT	CASSERDGMNTEAFF
NA	NA	TRBV7-2	TRBJ2-3	18	TGTGCCAGCAGTCTCCGCGGTAGCGGATCCTTCAGCACAGATACGCAGTATTTT	CASSLRGSGSFSTDTQYF
NA	NA	TRBV7-3	TRBJ1-1	14	TGTGCCAGCAGCTTGGTACCGAGGGACACTGAAGCTTTCTTT	CASSLVPRDTEAFF
once	TRBD1	TRBV2	TRBJ2-7	14	TGCGCCAGCAGTGATCAAGGGACAGGTTACGAGCAGTACTTC	CASSDQGTGYEQYF
NA	TRBD2	TRBV5-1	TRBJ2-1	17	TGCGCCAGCAGCTTCGGCCTAGCGGGGGCTGCCTACAATGAGCAGTTCTTC	CASSFGLAGAAYNEQFF
NA	NA	TRBV2	TRBJ2-3	17	TGTGCCAGCAGTGGACCAGCCACTAGCCCTAGCACAGATACGCAGTATTTT	CASSGPATSPSTDTQYF
NA	NA	TRBV28	TRBJ2-5	16	TGTGCCAGCAGTTTATCCGGGGCGGGATTCCAAGAGACCCAGTACTTC	CASSLSGAGFQETQYF
NA	NA	TRBV25-1	TRBJ2-6	15	TGTGCCAGCGGAGAAGACGGGGCTGGGGCCAACGTCCTGACTTTC	CASGEDGAGANVLTF
NA	NA	TRBV7-3	TRBJ2-7	15	TGTGCCAGCAGCTTGTTTGCGGGGAGCTCCTACGAGCAGTACTTC	CASSLFAGSSYEQYF
NA	NA	TRBV29-1	TRBJ1-4	12	TGCAGCGTTGGTCAGGGGAATGAAAAACTGTTTTTT	CSVGQGNEKLFF
once	TRBD1	TRBV28	TRBJ1-4	19	TGTGCCAGCAGTCCGTACAAAGGACAGGGAGGGGAGTGGAATGAAAAACTGTTTTTT	CASSPYKGQGGEWNEKLFF